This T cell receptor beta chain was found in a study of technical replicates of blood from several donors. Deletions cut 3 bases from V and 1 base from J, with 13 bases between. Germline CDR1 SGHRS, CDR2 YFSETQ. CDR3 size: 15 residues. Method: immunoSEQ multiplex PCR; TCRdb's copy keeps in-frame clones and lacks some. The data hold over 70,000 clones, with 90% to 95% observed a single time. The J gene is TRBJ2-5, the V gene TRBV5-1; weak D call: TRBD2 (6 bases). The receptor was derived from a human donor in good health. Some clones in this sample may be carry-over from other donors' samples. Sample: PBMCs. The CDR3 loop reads CASSSGGATQETQYF. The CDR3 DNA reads TGCGCCAGCAGCTCCGGGGGAGCCACCCAAGAGACCCAGTACTTC.